The 30 T cell receptor beta chains in this list originate from one sample, sequenced in a study of blood T cell repertoires in COVID-19. Using immunoSEQ multiplex PCR, the repertoire was profiled, and TCRdb retains in-frame clones only, with some absent. The sample shows about 370,000 clones, around 90% of them seen only once. Sequencing was carried out using peripheral blood. Receptors were obtained from a young man with active or convalescent COVID-19.

The chain employs TRBV5-1 and TRBJ2-7, with 10 bases fitting TRBD1. The CDR3 has 15 amino acids. The V gene's germline CDR1 is SGHRS and CDR2 YFSETQ. V lost 4 bases and J lost 1; bases outside the gene matches: 5. DNA for the CDR3: TGCGCCAGCAGCCCGGACAGGGGGTGGTCCTACGAGCAGTACTTC. Translating it yields CASSPDRGWSYEQYF.

This clone was counted a few times. V gene TRBV5-1 combines with J gene TRBJ2-5; no clear D gene. The CDR3 runs to 13 residues. CDR1 is SGHRS and CDR2 is YFSETQ in the germline V gene. The V end lost 4 bases, the J end lost 0 bases, and 7 bases lay between the germline ends. CDR3 sequence reads: CASSVYNQETQYF. CDR3 DNA sequence: TGCGCCAGCAGCGTATACAACCAAGAGACCCAGTACTTC.

This chain joins TRBV25-1 and TRBJ2-7; the D gene is possibly TRBD1 (6 bases). Germline V gives CDR1 MGHDK, CDR2 SYGVNS. The length of the CDR3 is 14 residues. The V end was cut by 5 bases, the J end by 2 bases, with 13 bases between. CDR3 residues: CASSPRDTPYEQYF. In DNA, the CDR3 is TGTGCCAGCAGTCCAAGGGACACCCCCTACGAGCAGTACTTC.

This chain joins TRBV27 and TRBJ1-2; unclear D gene. The CDR3 is 13 residues long. Trimming shortened V by 5 bases and J by 3 bases, and 10 bases separated the two germline ends. Germline V CDR1 and CDR2: MNHEY, SMNVEV (reference sequence). CDR3 loop: CASSVGLDYGYTF. The DNA for the CDR3 is TGTGCCAGCAGTGTAGGACTCGACTATGGCTACACCTTC.

The chain links TRBV24-1 to TRBJ1-1; unclear D gene. The CDR3 is 13 residues long. Germline V gene lookup returns CDR1 KGHDR and CDR2 SFDVKD. V lost 3 bases and J 4 bases, leaving 8 bases between the germline ends. The CDR3 bases are TGTGCCACCAGTGATGTCCGAGCCACTGAAGCTTTCTTT. Translation gives CATSDVRATEAFF.

The chain uses TRBV6-2 or TRBV6-3 and TRBJ2-7; D may be TRBD1 (6 bases). V dropped 5 bases and J dropped 3 bases, with 20 bases sitting between them. Germline CDR1 MNHEY, CDR2 SVGEGT. The CDR3 totals 16 residues. The CDR3 DNA sequence: TGTGCCAGCAGTCACTGGGATTTGACAGGTTACTACGAGCAGTACTTC. It translates to CASSHWDLTGYYEQYF.

V usage is TRBV7-3 and J usage is TRBJ2-3; 11 bases align to TRBD1. J lost 5 bases, V lost 5 bases, and 6 bases had no gene match. In germline, CDR1 is SGHTA, CDR2 FQGTGA. The CDR3 totals 15 residues. This CDR3 is CASSLGTGGIDTQYF. The CDR3 DNA follows: TGTGCCAGCAGCCTGGGGACAGGGGGAATAGATACGCAGTATTTT.

The chain has TRBV7-2 and TRBJ2-1, with D uncertain. The CDR3 extends over 13 amino acids. The germline V and J ends were trimmed by 0 bases and 6 bases, with 6 bases remaining between them. Germline CDR1 is SGHTA and CDR2 is FQGNSA. The DNA of the CDR3 is TGTGCCAGCAGCTTAGCGGCTCTCAATGAGCAGTTCTTC. Its protein is CASSLAALNEQFF.

On this clone: The junction and the germline gene differ at one end; a read error may be behind it. The J gene is TRBJ2-3, the V gene TRBV7-6, with TRBD2 matching over 7 bases. The CDR3 loop spans 16 amino acids. Germline V gives CDR1 SGHVS, CDR2 FNYEAQ. CDR3 protein: CASSTGGGGYTYTQYF. In DNA, the CDR3 is TGTGCCAGCTCGACTGGTGGCGGGGGATACACATATACGCAGTATTTT. Variable domain in full (rest from reference TRBV7-6 and TRBJ2-3): GAGVSQSPRYKVTKRGQDVALRCDPISGHVSLYWYRQALGQGPEFLTYFNYEAQQDKSGLPNDRFSAERPEGSISTLTIQRTEQRDSAMYRCASSTGGGGYTYTQYFGPGTRLTVL.

This chain links TRBV12-5 with TRBJ1-2; 8 bases are shared with TRBD1. Germline values: CDR1 LGHNT, CDR2 FRNRAP. This CDR3 is built from 15 residues. V lost 3 bases to trimming and J lost 8 bases; unmatched junction nucleotides: 11. CDR3 sequence: CASGFEDRAVRGYTF. In nucleotides, the CDR3 is TGTGCTAGTGGTTTCGAGGACAGGGCCGTGAGGGGCTACACCTTC.

The J gene is TRBJ1-3, the V gene TRBV28; D gene ambiguous. The V end lost 4 bases, the J end lost 8 bases, and 18 bases lay between the germline ends. Germline CDR1 MDHEN, CDR2 SYDVKM. There are 15 residues in the CDR3. The CDR3 sequence: CASSSLTGEADTIYF. The CDR3 nucleotides are TGTGCCAGCAGTTCCTTGACCGGAGAAGCGGACACCATATATTTT. Using reference TRBV28 and TRBJ1-3 for the parts outside the CDR3, the full variable domain is DVKVTQSSRYLVKRTGEKVFLECVQDMDHENMFWYRQDPGLGLRLIYFSYDVKMKEKGDIPEGYSVSREKKERFSLILESASTNQTSMYLCASSSLTGEADTIYFGEGSWLTVV.

The chain is built from TRBV27 and TRBJ2-5; 8 nucleotides line up with TRBD2. V gave up 5 bases and J gave up 5 bases; unmatched junction bases: 10. CDR3 length: 15 residues. The germline V gene has CDR1 MNHEY and CDR2 SMNVEV (reference sequence). The CDR3 region has the DNA TGTGCCAGCAGTCCTACTAGCGGAAACTATGAGACCCAGTACTTC. This encodes CASSPTSGNYETQYF.

The chain employs TRBV6-2 or TRBV6-3 and TRBJ2-7; D gene ambiguous. V was pared by 6 bases and J by 7 bases, with 10 bases between. The CDR3 runs to 11 residues. CDR1 and CDR2 from the germline V gene are MNHEY and SVGEGT. The CDR3 region has the DNA TGTGCCAGCAGCCCTTCTACTGAGCAGTACTTC. Its translation is CASSPSTEQYF.

Points on this clone: Other DNA sequences in this sample translate to the same CDR3. The chain employs TRBV4-2 and TRBJ2-7, with TRBD2 matching 7 bases. The germline V gene has CDR1 LGHNA and CDR2 YNFKEQ. This CDR3 is 14 amino acids long. V dropped 0 bases and J dropped 5; count of bases not matched to a gene: 4. The DNA of the CDR3 is TGTGCCAGCAGCCAAGATGGCGCGGGGGACGAGCAGTACTTC. This translates into CASSQDGAGDEQYF.

The chain uses TRBV24-1 and TRBJ1-1; 8 bases agree with TRBD1. The CDR3 extends over 17 amino acids. From germline, CDR1 is KGHDR and CDR2 SFDVKD. J was trimmed by 4 bases and V by 2 bases; bases with no gene match: 11. DNA for the CDR3: TGTGCCACCAGTGATTCGACCCGGACAGGGAGGGGCACTGAAGCTTTCTTT. This codes for CATSDSTRTGRGTEAFF.

The chain combines TRBV6-1 with TRBJ2-3, with 7 bases aligning to TRBD1. J gave up 3 bases and V 2 bases, and 8 bases lay outside the gene matches. Germline V gene sequence: CDR1 MNHNS, CDR2 SASEGT. The CDR3 loop spans 16 amino acids. The CDR3 nucleotides are TGTGCCAGCAGTGAACCACCGGGACAGTCGACAGATACGCAGTATTTT. Protein sequence: CASSEPPGQSTDTQYF.

J is TRBJ2-5 and V is TRBV5-6; D not certain. V gave up 0 bases and J gave up 7 bases, with 7 bases separating them. Germline CDR1 SGHDT, CDR2 YYEEEE. CDR3 size: 12 residues. The CDR3 bases are TGTGCCAGCAGCTTGGTCTCCGGGACCCAGTACTTC. Translated, it gives CASSLVSGTQYF. Based on the CDR3 plus reference TRBV5-6 and TRBJ2-5, the full variable domain is DAGVTQSPTHLIKTRGQQVTLRCSPKSGHDTVSWYQQALGQGPQFIFQYYEEEERQRGNFPDRFSGHQFPNYSSELNVNALLLGDSALYLCASSLVSGTQYFGPGTRLLVL.

This sequence joins TRBV7-2 and TRBJ2-5, with a tentative D call TRBD2 (5 bases). V shed 0 bases and J shed 3 bases, with 11 bases lying between them. Germline V CDR1 and CDR2: SGHTA, FQGNSA. The CDR3 runs 15 residues. The CDR3 sequence is CASSLAPGIKETQYF. The CDR3 nucleotides are TGTGCCAGCAGCTTAGCCCCCGGGATTAAAGAGACCCAGTACTTC.

The chain carries TRBV28 and TRBJ2-1, with TRBD2 identical over 10 bases. The CDR3 loop spans 16 amino acids. Germline CDR1 is MDHEN and CDR2 is SYDVKM. V shed 6 bases, J shed 4 bases, and the junction held 9 bases outside the gene matches. In DNA form, the CDR3 reads TGTGCCAGCAGGCCAACCGGGACTAGCGCATACAATGAGCAGTTCTTC. Protein: CASRPTGTSAYNEQFF. Based on the CDR3 plus reference TRBV28 and TRBJ2-1, the full variable domain is DVKVTQSSRYLVKRTGEKVFLECVQDMDHENMFWYRQDPGLGLRLIYFSYDVKMKEKGDIPEGYSVSREKKERFSLILESASTNQTSMYLCASRPTGTSAYNEQFFGPGTRLTVL.

The V gene is TRBV7-3, the J gene TRBJ1-2, with 10 positions matching TRBD1. J was trimmed by 3 bases and V by 2 bases; bases with no gene match: 6. From germline, CDR1 is SGHTA and CDR2 FQGTGA. CDR3 size: 16 residues. The CDR3 sequence is CASSLGGDRGDYGYTF. The CDR3 DNA reads TGTGCCAGCAGCTTAGGAGGGGACAGGGGCGACTATGGCTACACCTTC.

This clone appeared once. This chain connects TRBV3-1 (or the pseudogene TRBV3-2) to TRBJ1-2; no firm D call. From germline, CDR1 is LGHDT and CDR2 YNNKEL (reference sequence). The V and J ends lost 0 bases and 7 bases respectively, with 12 bases between them. CDR3 length: 14 residues. The CDR3, as DNA: TGTGCCAGCAGCCAAGATACGGGTATCGGTGGCTACACCTTC. Translating gives CASSQDTGIGGYTF.

The rearrangement links TRBV27 to TRBJ1-1; D might be TRBD1 (6 bases). The V gene lost 1 base and the J gene lost 4 bases, with 10 bases spanning the gap. CDR3 length equals 14 residues. Germline loops: CDR1 MNHEY, CDR2 SMNVEV (reference sequence). CDR3 region: CASSLWRGATEAFF. CDR3 bases: TGTGCCAGCAGTTTATGGCGGGGGGCCACTGAAGCTTTCTTT.

This CDR3 reads CASGRQGEFNEQFF. In DNA form, the CDR3 reads TGCGCCAGTGGGAGACAGGGGGAGTTCAATGAGCAGTTCTTC. The J gene is TRBJ2-1, the V gene TRBV4-3; 9 positions agree with TRBD1. CDR1 and CDR2 (germline): LGHNA, YSLEER. The CDR3 loop spans 14 amino acids. V lost 9 bases and J lost 6; bases outside the gene matches: 9.

The V call is TRBV28, the J call TRBJ2-7; D unresolved. V was shortened by 2 bases and J by 3 bases, with 5 bases between the two germline ends. CDR3 length equals 12 residues. Germline lookup yields CDR1 MDHEN and CDR2 SYDVKM. CDR3 nucleotide sequence: TGTGCCAGCAGTTTAGGCAGCTACGAGCAGTACTTC. Its protein is CASSLGSYEQYF.

This sequence joins TRBV5-6 and TRBJ2-5, with a possible D match to TRBD1 (5 bases). Germline V gives CDR1 SGHDT, CDR2 YYEEEE. The CDR3 is made up of 13 amino acids. Trimming removed 1 base at V and 7 bases at J, with 11 bases between. CDR3 region: CASSLWGHGTQYF. The CDR3 nucleotides read TGTGCCAGCAGCTTGTGGGGCCATGGGACCCAGTACTTC. The full variable domain, rest sourced from reference TRBV5-6 and TRBJ2-5, is DAGVTQSPTHLIKTRGQQVTLRCSPKSGHDTVSWYQQALGQGPQFIFQYYEEEERQRGNFPDRFSGHQFPNYSSELNVNALLLGDSALYLCASSLWGHGTQYFGPGTRLLVL.

This clone was counted once. CDR3 DNA sequence: TGTGCCAGCAGTCCCGGGACTAGCGACCAAGAGACCCAGTACTTC. Protein product: CASSPGTSDQETQYF. The rearrangement uses TRBV27 and TRBJ2-5; TRBD2 matches at 10 bases. Germline lookup yields CDR1 MNHEY and CDR2 SMNVEV (reference sequence). The J segment lost 0 bases and the V segment lost 5 bases, leaving 3 bases of the junction unmatched. This CDR3 comprises 15 residues.

This clone came up once. The CDR3: CSALRVEAFF. The CDR3 DNA reads as TGCAGTGCCCTGAGAGTTGAAGCTTTCTTT. The chain combines TRBV20-1 with TRBJ1-1; D is undetermined. This CDR3 contains 10 residues. V lost 6 bases and J 7 bases, leaving 9 bases between the germline ends. Germline lookup yields CDR1 DFQATT and CDR2 SNEGSKA (reference sequence).

This chain links TRBV5-1 with TRBJ2-7, with D perhaps matching TRBD2 (6 bases). Trimming removed 4 bases from V and 3 bases from J, with 11 bases in between. Germline V CDR1 and CDR2: SGHRS, YFSETQ. The CDR3 contains 13 residues. In DNA form, the CDR3 reads TGCGCCAGCAGCCCGGCCGGGGGCTACGAGCAGTACTTC. Translation gives CASSPAGGYEQYF. Based on the CDR3 plus reference TRBV5-1 and TRBJ2-7, the full variable domain is KAGVTQTPRYLIKTRGQQVTLSCSPISGHRSVSWYQQTPGQGLQFLFEYFSETQRNKGNFPGRFSGRQFSNSRSEMNVSTLELGDSALYLCASSPAGGYEQYFGPGTRLTVT.

This clone was seen once. The chain is built from TRBV6-2 or TRBV6-3 and TRBJ1-2; D gene unclear. The CDR3 loop spans 12 amino acids. Germline CDR1 MNHEY, CDR2 SVGEGT. V dropped 4 bases and J dropped 6 bases, with 9 bases sitting between them. The CDR3 region is CASSFLRDGYTF. The CDR3 DNA follows: TGTGCCAGCAGTTTCCTACGGGATGGCTACACCTTC.

The J gene is TRBJ2-3, the V gene TRBV28; D call uncertain. The germline V gene has CDR1 MDHEN and CDR2 SYDVKM. This CDR3 region has 16 residues. Trimming shortened V by 3 bases and J by 3 bases, and 16 bases separated the two germline ends. DNA of the CDR3: TGTGCCAGCAGTTTGGCGGTTCTCGATATAACAGATACGCAGTATTTT. Its protein product is CASSLAVLDITDTQYF.